This entry is about one T cell receptor beta chain. TCRdb's copy holds only in-frame clones and misses some; the assay was immunoSEQ multiplex PCR. The sample holds roughly 130,000 clones; approximately 84% are singletons and the top ten take more than 1.5%. The V gene's germline CDR1 is MNHEY and CDR2 SVGAGI. The CDR3 sequence is 14 residues long. V lost 2 bases, J lost 8 bases, and 8 bases stayed unmatched. The sample comes from a study of blood T cell repertoires in COVID-19. The sequenced material came from peripheral blood. The sequence came from a man in his 70s with acute or convalescent COVID-19. This chain uses TRBV6-5 with TRBJ1-2; 7 bases fit TRBD1. CDR3 loop: CASSYNRGSGGYTF. The CDR3 DNA reads TGTGCCAGCAGTTACAACAGGGGATCCGGGGGCTACACCTTC.